What follows describes a single T cell receptor beta chain. Antigen: not known. The PCR had 60 Vbeta and 13 Jbeta primers. The assay was immunoSEQ multiplex PCR, and TCRdb's table has in-frame clones only and misses some. In the table there are approximately 150,000 clones, 65% to 80% of which are singletons. The record originates from a study of cytomegalovirus exposure and HLA in healthy donors. Germline CDR1 reads SQVTM; CDR2 reads ANQGSEA. This CDR3 spans 14 amino acids. Study-wide points: Both high specificity and high sensitivity reportedly marked the classifier's diagnosis of cytomegalovirus status. The likely explanation for a cluster of highly shared sequence variants was sequencing artifact.

This rearrangement joins TRBV29-1 to TRBJ2-5; 11 bases agree with TRBD2. Near its end, the DNA agrees better with TRBJ2-7, so the J call may be wrong. The sample comprised PBMCs. The origin of this receptor is a man in his forties or fifties in good health and CMV-seronegative. As DNA, the CDR3 is TGCAGCGTACATAGCGGGAGGGCCCTGTCCGAGCAGTACTTC. Translated: CSVHSGRALSEQYF.